This T cell receptor (beta chain) was documented in a study of T-cell memory formation after mild COVID-19. 5'RACE primed at constant segments yielded TCR alpha and TCR beta cDNA libraries bearing sample barcodes and UMIs. MiXCR was run by TCRdb on the 5' RACE reads, yielding one entry per CDR3 protein. The sample includes 170,000 or so distinct CDR3 sequences, over 20% of them seen just once. Study-level findings and limits: Among clones contracting day 15 to 85, CD4/CD8 was balanced, whereas later expanders leaned CD4+. Most CD4+ clones that shrank were in CM and EM, while CD8+ ones turned up in EMRA.

This clonotype was found a few times. What it binds is unknown. CDR3 length equals 11 residues. Trimming removed 8 bases from V and 8 bases from J, with 15 bases in between. Germline CDR1 is SQVTM and CDR2 is ANQGSEA. The chain couples TRBV29-1 to TRBJ1-1; D is uncertain. This receptor was obtained from an adult woman who had mild COVID-19 (a few samples of this study predate the infection). Cell type and time point are not known. The sample consisted of PBMCs or a T cell subset sorted from them (not recorded which). The CDR3: CSPRKGSEAFF. CDR3 sequence (DNA): TGCAGCCCACGGAAGGGCAGCGAAGCTTTCTTT.